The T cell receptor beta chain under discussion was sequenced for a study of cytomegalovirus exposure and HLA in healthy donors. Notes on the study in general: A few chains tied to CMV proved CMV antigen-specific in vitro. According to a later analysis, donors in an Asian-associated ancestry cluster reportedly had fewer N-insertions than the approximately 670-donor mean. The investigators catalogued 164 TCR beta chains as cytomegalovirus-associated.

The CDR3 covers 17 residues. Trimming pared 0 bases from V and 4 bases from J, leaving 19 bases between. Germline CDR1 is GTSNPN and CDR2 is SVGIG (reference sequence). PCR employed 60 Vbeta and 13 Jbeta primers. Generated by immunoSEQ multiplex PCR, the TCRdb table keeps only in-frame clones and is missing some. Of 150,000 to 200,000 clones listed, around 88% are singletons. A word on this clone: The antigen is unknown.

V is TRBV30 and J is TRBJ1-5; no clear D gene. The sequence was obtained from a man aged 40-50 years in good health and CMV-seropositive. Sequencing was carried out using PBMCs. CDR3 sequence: CAWSVSSGGGWNQPQHF. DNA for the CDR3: TGTGCCTGGAGTGTATCTAGCGGAGGAGGATGGAATCAGCCCCAGCATTTT.